This TCR beta chain was recovered during a study of monozygotic twins with inflammatory bowel disease. The study's findings and limits: A reduction in TCRbeta diversity (inverse Simpson) was seen in IBD patients relative to healthy co-twins.

TCRdb re-called the 5' RACE reads, yielding one record per CDR3 amino acid sequence without DNA. This sample's table has roughly 100,000 distinct CDR3 sequences. Notes on this clonotype: Antigen specificity is unknown.

The specimen was blood. The TCR was taken from a human donor with ulcerative colitis or Crohn's disease, or a healthy co-twin of an affected twin (not recorded which).

This CDR3 is CASSSSGEFGYEQYF. V gene TRBV5-1 combines with J gene TRBJ2-7; the D call of TRBD1 rests on TCRdb alone, since no DNA is present to check it. CDR3 size: 15 residues. Germline CDR1 and CDR2: SGHRS and YFSETQ.